The T cell receptor beta chain under discussion was sequenced for a study of Graves' ophthalmopathy and Graves' hyperthyroidism (dated by TCRdb to about 2018). Notes on the research overall: Peripheral blood was collected before any treatment was given, at the time of initial diagnosis. To explore V-J signatures distinguishing ophthalmopathy from hyperthyroidism, a discovery set of 100 patients (about 41 ophthalmopathy, roughly 55 stable hyperthyroidism) was enrolled. An independent validation cohort comprised 18 to 20 hyperthyroidism patients and 15 to 17 patients who later progressed from hyperthyroidism to ophthalmopathy. The study used signatures of the TCR beta repertoire to tell Graves' ophthalmopathy apart from Graves' hyperthyroidism and to predict which patients would progress to ophthalmopathy. The 80 to 100 discovery patients were randomly divided into training and test sets at a 7:3 ratio. Once sampling was done, hyperthyroidism patients were given methimazole at a starting dose of 30 mg daily, while ophthalmopathy patients were given high-dose intravenous methylprednisolone. In total, approximately 130 blood samples were TCR-sequenced: fewer than 50 ophthalmopathy, some 80 hyperthyroidism and about 17 hyperthyroidism-to-ophthalmopathy patients. In over 5 hyperthyroidism patients, the T-cell repertoire of thyroid tissue was compared with the T-cell repertoire of blood. Study-level results and caveats: In validation, the model predicted ophthalmopathy progression with 55% to 71% sensitivity and approximately 75% specificity; 12 predicted patients were CT-confirmed with GO in a median of about 7.1 months. No statistical method was used to set the sample size in advance, and the investigators knew which group each participant was assigned to. In cross-validation, the 13-signature model distinguished ophthalmopathy from stable hyperthyroidism with about 90% sensitivity and 81.08% specificity, while in the test set the corresponding values were approximately 80% and 75%. Among expanded thyroid clonotypes with frequency above 0.001, most also showed up in blood, which suggests that blood repertoires may reflect the thyroid immune response.

The ophthalmopathy patients had moderately to severely active disease, with a Clinical Activity Score of 3 or higher, a NOSPECS grade of 4 or higher, and a disease duration of less than 3 months. Patients with other autoimmune diseases, uncontrolled infections, pregnancy or lactation were excluded. Diagnosis relied on clinical symptoms, serum thyroxine, TRAb, thyroid ultrasound and orbital computed tomography. Ficoll-Paque density gradient centrifugation was used to isolate PBMCs from about 9.4 ml of fresh peripheral blood. Total RNA was extracted with Trizol reagent and quality-checked on an Agilent 2100 Bioanalyzer. TCR beta CDR3 regions were amplified from RNA transcripts for repertoire sequencing. HTBI primers and the Qiagen OneStep RT-PCR kit were used in a first-round RT-PCR, which was followed by a second-round multiplex PCR, size selection and purification. The libraries underwent paired-end sequencing with 100 bp reads on an Illumina HiSeq2000. The published analysis was carried out like this. SOAPnuke was used to process the reads, throwing out any read that had adapters, had uncalled bases, had a mean Phred below 15, or lacked an exact constant-primer or identifier match. COPE v1.2.5 was used to merge high-quality paired reads. Each unique nucleotide sequence was defined as a clonotype, and clonotypes were aligned to IMGT TRB V, D and J references with MiTCR v1.1. Analysis was restricted to V-J combinations with a frequency above 0.0001, which covered roughly 99% of repertoires. For each V-J combination, a TCR clonal expansion and chaos score was defined as the ratio of F50 clonal expansion to chaos observed in the TCRdist matrix. Welch's t-statistics and random forest were used to narrow the features down to about a dozen V-J combinations, which were then fed into a naive Bayes classifier. The similarity between thyroid and blood repertoires was quantified using the Morisita-Horn index. Clones were called with MiXCR by TCRdb after fastp trimmed the public reads at Q25, and only in-frame beta chains were retained. Identical CDR3 proteins give one entry, which carries the most common genes and DNA. Here the V and J calls rest on TCRdb's processing, not on the authors' analysis. A total of hundreds of thousands of distinct CDR3 sequences appear in this sample, around an eighth of them only once. Of the sample, roughly 9.8% is held by the ten largest clones.

On this clonotype: Its target antigen remains unknown. One base away there is no much larger clone; base qualities are not given.

Trimming at the junction amounts to 6 bases on V and 7 bases on J, and the germline ends lie 28 bases apart. The CDR1 and CDR2 encoded by the germline V gene are MDHEN and SYDVKM. The CDR3 holds 17 amino acids from the cysteine to the phenylalanine. Only CDR3 DNA remains: 51 bases, in frame from the first base. The V and J genes are TRBV28 and TRBJ2-7; tentative D gene TRBD1, with 5 bases matching. The sequenced sample consisted of blood. The origin of this receptor is a woman in her 30s with Graves' ophthalmopathy. Donor details come from another sample of the same person, matched by shared clones. The DNA is as follows: TGTGCCAGCAGCCCGCACGCTTCAGGGTGGATTACAGCGGAGCAGTACTTC. It translates as CASSPHASGWITAEQYF. With the portions outside the CDR3 filled from the reference TRBV28 and TRBJ2-7 genes, the complete variable region becomes DVKVTQSSRYLVKRTGEKVFLECVQDMDHENMFWYRQDPGLGLRLIYFSYDVKMKEKGDIPEGYSVSREKKERFSLILESASTNQTSMYLCASSPHASGWITAEQYFGPGTRLTVT.